Listed below are T cell receptor beta chains from one sample, sequenced in a study of T cell changes during pregnancy in multiple sclerosis. Profiling relied on immunoSEQ multiplex PCR, and the TCRdb table lists in-frame clones only, not all of them. The sample holds tens of thousands of clones, about 89% seen once. The starting material was CD8+ T cells from peripheral blood mononuclear cells, obtained in the third trimester of pregnancy. These receptor sequences come from a female donor with multiple sclerosis, enrolled in a pregnancy study. Each CDR3 is given with its conserved first and last residue. A D gene is named only where the DNA matches it firmly. Clone sizes are given selectively: once, few, many, or a class where the clone is expanded.

>TRBV30|TRBD1|TRBJ1-2|-
TGTGCCTGGGGACAGGGTTTCATCTATGGCTACACCTTC
CAWGQGFIYGYTF
>TRBV6-4|TRBD2|TRBJ2-2|-
TGTGCCAGCAGTGATCAGGCGGCGGGAGGCACCGGGGAGCTGTTTTTT
CASSDQAAGGTGELFF
>TRBV10-3|TRBD2|TRBJ2-3|once
TGTGCCATCAGTGCCCCCGGAGCGGGAAAGTCAGATACGCAGTATTTT
CAISAPGAGKSDTQYF
>TRBV7-6|-|TRBJ1-5|-
TGTGCCAGCAGCTTAGACAGTTATAGCAATCAGCCCCAGCATTTT
CASSLDSYSNQPQHF
>TRBV7-9|-|TRBJ1-1|-
TGTGCCAGCAGCTTATCGGTTGCTTTCTTT
CASSLSVAFF
>TRBV27|TRBD2|TRBJ2-5|once
TGTGCCAGCATGTCTAGCGGGGGGGATCGGGAGACCCAGTACTTC
CASMSSGGDRETQYF
>TRBV6-1|TRBD1|TRBJ2-1|-
TGTGCCAGCAGGAAGGGGGCAGGGTACAATGAGCAGTTCTTC
CASRKGAGYNEQFF
>TRBV7-2|-|TRBJ2-1|-
TGTGCCAGCAGCCCAGGGCCGGATGAGCAGTTCTTC
CASSPGPDEQFF
>TRBV14|TRBD1|TRBJ1-2|-
TGTGCCAGCAGCCAAGGCGTCGGACAGGGTTATGGCTACACCTTC
CASSQGVGQGYGYTF
>TRBV6-5|TRBD2|TRBJ2-1|-
TGTGCCAGCAGATTCGGGACTAGCGGGAACAATGAGCAGTTCTTC
CASRFGTSGNNEQFF
>TRBV5-4|TRBD1|TRBJ1-1|-
TGTGCCAGCAGCTTGGATGAGGGGGCAGAAGCTTTCTTT
CASSLDEGAEAFF
>TRBV7-8|TRBD1|TRBJ1-2|-
TGTGCCAGCAGCTTGCTAGGGGGCGGAAATAACTATGGCTACACCTTC
CASSLLGGGNNYGYTF
>TRBV5-8|-|TRBJ1-5|-
TGTGCCAGCAGCCACTCGTCGGCAGGGGCCGCATTGAGGCCCCAGCATTTT
CASSHSSAGAALRPQHF
>TRBV5-6|-|TRBJ2-7|-
TGTGCCAGCAGCGCCGGGACTTATACCTCCTACGAGCAGTACTTC
CASSAGTYTSYEQYF
>TRBV5-6|-|TRBJ2-6|-
TGTGCCAGCAGCTTTGGAGTTTCTGGGGCCAACGTCCTGACTTTC
CASSFGVSGANVLTF
>TRBV6-1|TRBD1|TRBJ2-5|few
TGTGCCAGCAGTGAAGATCCGGGACAGCAAGAGACCCAGTACTTC
CASSEDPGQQETQYF
>TRBV5-1|TRBD1|TRBJ1-5|-
TGCGCCAGCAGCCCTGGACAGGGCCTGTGGCCCCAGCATTTT
CASSPGQGLWPQHF
>TRBV2|-|TRBJ2-3|-
TGTGCCAGCAGTGACGGGGGATCTAGCACAGATACGCAGTATTTT
CASSDGGSSTDTQYF
>TRBV7-6|TRBD2|TRBJ2-7|-
TGTGCCAGCAGCTTAAACAGACTAGCAGACGAGCAGTACTTC
CASSLNRLADEQYF
>TRBV7-8|-|TRBJ1-2|-
TGTGCCAGCAGCTTACTTGCGGGAGAAGGCTATGGCTACACCTTC
CASSLLAGEGYGYTF
>TRBV7-9|TRBD1|TRBJ2-1|-
TGTGCCAGCAGCCCGCGGGACAGGGGGGACAATGAGCAGTTCTTC
CASSPRDRGDNEQFF
>TRBV27|-|TRBJ2-3|-
TGTGCCAGCAGTTTAATAAGTCACAGGACAGATACGCAGTATTTT
CASSLISHRTDTQYF
>TRBV5-1|TRBD1|TRBJ1-1|-
TGCGCCAGCAGCTCCGGGACAGGCACAAAGGGGACTGAAGCTTTCTTT
CASSSGTGTKGTEAFF
>TRBV9|-|TRBJ2-2|-
TGTGCCAGCAGCGTAGTTCAAGGACTCGAGCTGTTTTTT
CASSVVQGLELFF
>TRBV19|-|TRBJ2-7|-
TGTGCCAGTAGTATCAGGAGGGTCTCCTACGAGCAGTACTTC
CASSIRRVSYEQYF
>TRBV29-1|TRBD1|TRBJ2-7|-
TGCAGCGTCGATACAGGGGGCTCAGAGCAGTACTTC
CSVDTGGSEQYF
>TRBV13|-|TRBJ1-1|-
TGTGCCAGCAGCCACGGAGTGAACACTGAAGCTTTCTTT
CASSHGVNTEAFF
>TRBV7-7|TRBD2|TRBJ2-5|-
TGTGCCAGCAGCCTGGGACTAGCGGGACAAGAGACCCAGTACTTC
CASSLGLAGQETQYF
>TRBV5-1|-|TRBJ2-5|-
TGCGCCAGCAGCTTGGCGGAGACCCAGTACTTC
CASSLAETQYF
>TRBV4-1|TRBD2|TRBJ2-7|-
TGCGCCAGCAGCCACCCCAGGGAGGGCTTGGACGAGCAGTACTTC
CASSHPREGLDEQYF
>TRBV19|TRBD1|TRBJ2-7|-
TGTGCCAGTAGTATCAGACAGGGGAGCTCCTACGAGCAGTACTTC
CASSIRQGSSYEQYF
>TRBV12-5|TRBD2|TRBJ2-7|-
TGTGCTAGTGGTTTGGTTGGTAGCGGGACCTCTCGTCCCCACGAGCAGTACTTC
CASGLVGSGTSRPHEQYF
>TRBV4-1|-|TRBJ1-2|-
TGCGCCAGCAGCCAAGATTCCGTGGCTCCAAGCTATGGCTACACCTTC
CASSQDSVAPSYGYTF
>TRBV10-3|TRBD2|TRBJ2-7|few
TGTGCCATCAATGAGCGGGGAGGGGTGGATGAGCAGTACTTC
CAINERGGVDEQYF
>TRBV7-8|TRBD1|TRBJ1-2|-
TGTGCCAGCAGCCCAGGGACAGGGGGCGATAACTATGGCTACACCTTC
CASSPGTGGDNYGYTF
>TRBV11-2|-|TRBJ1-1|-
TGTGCCAGCAGCTTAGATCAGGCGGGGACTGAAGCTTTCTTT
CASSLDQAGTEAFF
>TRBV7-9|-|TRBJ2-2|-
TGTGCCAGCGTAACCACGGAGGGGACCGGGGAGCTGTTTTTT
CASVTTEGTGELFF
>TRBV5-6|TRBD2|TRBJ2-3|-
TGTGCCAGCAGCTTTTCTAGCGGGATCACAGATACGCAGTATTTT
CASSFSSGITDTQYF
>TRBV25-1|TRBD1|TRBJ1-2|-
TGTGCCAGCAGTGTGGGACAGCGGTATGGCTACACCTTC
CASSVGQRYGYTF
>TRBV13|-|TRBJ2-1|-
TGTGCCAGCAGCTTAGGTAGCGGCTACAATGAGCAGTTCTTC
CASSLGSGYNEQFF
>TRBV2|-|TRBJ2-2|-
TGTGCCAGACAGACGAACACCGGGGAGCTGTTTTTT
CARQTNTGELFF
>TRBV7-8|-|TRBJ2-2|-
TGTGCCTACATATCGCGAGGCAGAACCGGGGAGCTGTTTTTT
CAYISRGRTGELFF
>TRBV6-5|-|TRBJ1-1|-
TGTGCCAGCAGTTACTCGAGGGTGGGCACTGAAGCTTTCTTT
CASSYSRVGTEAFF
>TRBV6-1|-|TRBJ1-2|-
TGTGCCAGCAGCCCAGGGTATGGCTACACCTTC
CASSPGYGYTF
>TRBV30|-|TRBJ2-3|-
TGTGCCTGGACTATCGGGGCAGGGGGCACAGATACGCAGTATTTT
CAWTIGAGGTDTQYF